A single sample is the source of the 27 T cell receptor beta chains below, sequenced in a study of T cells in Graves' hyperthyroidism and ophthalmopathy. Amplification targeted TCR beta CDR3 regions from RNA transcripts. Using the HTBI primer set, a first-round RT-PCR was run on the TCR CDR3. TCRdb re-derived calls from the multiplex PCR reads in MiXCR, one entry per CDR3 protein. The sample has 650,000 to 700,000 distinct CDR3 sequences, 17% seen once. Sequenced: blood. These receptors were collected from a man aged 50 to 60 with Graves' hyperthyroidism.

V usage is TRBV5-1 and J usage is TRBJ2-5; no firm D call. V dropped 2 bases and J dropped 5 bases, with 13 bases sitting between them. The germline gives CDR1 SGHRS, CDR2 YFSETQ. The CDR3 runs to 14 residues. CDR3 in DNA: TGCGCCAGCAGCTTCCTTGGAGTTGGGGAGACCCAGTACTTC. This sequence encodes CASSFLGVGETQYF.

This clonotype was detected ten times or more. The rearrangement uses TRBV5-5 and TRBJ2-7, with TRBD2 matching 8 bases. Trimming removed 3 bases from V and 6 bases from J; junction bases left unmatched: 11. The CDR3 has 15 amino acids. Germline V gene data show CDR1 as SGHKS and CDR2 as YYEKEE (reference sequence). The CDR3 loop is CASSSYGTSFSEQYF. DNA for the CDR3: TGTGCCAGCAGCTCCTACGGGACTAGTTTCTCCGAGCAGTACTTC.

V usage is TRBV6-5 and J usage is TRBJ2-3; D unclear. This CDR3 contains 14 residues. The germline V gene encodes CDR1 MNHEY and CDR2 SVGAGI. V gave up 2 bases and J gave up 0 bases, with 6 bases separating them. CDR3: CASSYQWSTDTQYF. The CDR3 DNA reads TGTGCCAGCAGTTACCAGTGGAGCACAGATACGCAGTATTTT.

The chain joins TRBV7-9 to TRBJ2-5, with 16 positions matching TRBD2. In germline, CDR1 is SEHNR, CDR2 FQNEAQ (reference sequence). The junction had 5 bases not matched to a gene; V was cut back by 1 base and J by 3 bases. The CDR3 sequence is 18 residues long. The CDR3 sequence: CASSLGGLAGGREETQYF. In nucleotides, the CDR3 is TGTGCCAGCAGCTTAGGGGGACTAGCGGGAGGGAGGGAAGAGACCCAGTACTTC.

This clonotype appeared a few times. The chain uses TRBV29-1 and TRBJ1-4, with 7 bases that match TRBD1. The V and J ends lost 3 bases and 4 bases, in that order; junction bases with no gene match: 2. Per the germline V gene, CDR1 is SQVTM and CDR2 is ANQGSEA. This CDR3 is 13 amino acids long. The CDR3 is CSVEDRINEKLFF. Written as DNA, the CDR3 is TGCAGCGTTGAGGACAGGATTAATGAAAAACTGTTTTTT.

There are many counts of this clonotype. The rearrangement uses TRBV28 and TRBJ2-3, with TRBD1 as a possible D gene (5 bases). V was clipped by 3 bases and J by 0 bases, with 10 bases between them. The CDR3 totals 15 residues. Germline V gene data show CDR1 as MDHEN and CDR2 as SYDVKM. CDR3 residues: CASSLVRASTDTQYF. The CDR3 region has the DNA TGTGCCAGCAGTTTGGTCAGGGCTAGCACAGATACGCAGTATTTT.

To note about this clonotype: Since a much larger clone is just one base distant, this may be a read error. V is TRBV2 and J is TRBJ2-7, with 7 positions matching TRBD1. V shed 7 bases, J shed 3 bases, and the junction held 6 bases outside the gene matches. The CDR3 has 13 amino acids. Germline assignment: CDR1 SNHLY and CDR2 FYNNEI. The CDR3 DNA sequence: TGTGCCAGCATCGAAGACAGGGTCTACGAGCAGTACTTC. As protein: CASIEDRVYEQYF.

The chain recombines TRBV5-5 with TRBJ2-1, with 9 bases fitting TRBD2. The CDR3 contains 15 residues. J gave up 0 bases and V 7 bases, and 5 bases lay outside the gene matches. CDR1 SGHKS and CDR2 YYEKEE come from the germline V gene (reference sequence). CDR3 region: CASANSGSSYNEQFF. The DNA for the CDR3 is TGTGCCAGCGCCAATAGCGGGAGCTCCTACAATGAGCAGTTCTTC.

This clonotype was recorded at least ten times. This chain connects TRBV28 to TRBJ1-6; D not resolved. The CDR3 runs to 13 residues. CDR1 and CDR2 (germline): MDHEN, SYDVKM. The V gene lost 2 bases and the J gene lost 10 bases, with 9 bases spanning the gap. As DNA, the CDR3 is TGTGCCAGCAGTTTAGGAGGGTACTCACCCCTCCACTTT. Encoded protein: CASSLGGYSPLHF.

This clonotype came up a few times. The genes are TRBV28 and TRBJ1-5; D not resolved. Germline CDR1 MDHEN, CDR2 SYDVKM. Trimming took 7 bases from V and 0 from J, leaving 7 bases between them. The CDR3 loop spans 13 amino acids. The DNA for the CDR3 is TGTGCCAGCATCGGGGTTAGCAATCAGCCCCAGCATTTT. This encodes CASIGVSNQPQHF.

The V call is TRBV29-1, the J call TRBJ2-2; TRBD1 matches 7 bases. This CDR3 region has 17 residues. Per germline, CDR1 SQVTM and CDR2 ANQGSEA. The trim removed 4 bases at V and 2 bases at J, leaving 13 bases unmatched. The CDR3 DNA reads TGCAGCGTTGGTTCTGGACAGGTCATATCAAACACCGGGGAGCTGTTTTTT. This gives the protein CSVGSGQVISNTGELFF.

The V and J genes are TRBV7-2 and TRBJ2-7; 14 bases fit TRBD2. In germline, CDR1 is SGHTA, CDR2 FQGNSA. The CDR3 has 16 amino acids. V was pared by 1 base and J by 4 bases, with 3 bases of the junction left unmatched. The CDR3 nucleotides read TGTGCCAGCAGCTTAGGGGGACTAGCGGGAGAGTACGAGCAGTACTTC. Its translation is CASSLGGLAGEYEQYF.

With regard to this clonotype: Here the CDR3 omits its conserved ending phenylalanine or tryptophan, so a read error is the likely source. V and J are TRBV28 and TRBJ1-5; 8 nucleotides align to TRBD1. The CDR3 covers 16 residues. J was trimmed by 6 bases and V by 6 bases; bases with no gene match: 13. Germline V gene data show CDR1 as MDHEN and CDR2 as SYDVKM. The CDR3 is CASRKNYRGKSQPQHS. The CDR3 DNA sequence: TGTGCCAGCAGGAAGAACTACAGGGGGAAGAGTCAGCCCCAGCATTCT.

This clonotype was detected ten times or more. This chain links TRBV24-1 with TRBJ1-1, with D hard to call. Germline V gene lookup returns CDR1 KGHDR and CDR2 SFDVKD. Deletions cut 9 bases from V and 2 bases from J, with 6 bases between. There are 11 residues in the CDR3. CDR3 loop: CATRGNTEAFF. The CDR3 nucleotides are TGTGCCACCCGAGGTAACACTGAAGCTTTCTTT.

This clonotype was found many times. J is TRBJ1-3 and V is TRBV25-1, with TRBD1 matching over 7 bases. After removal of 1 base from V and 4 bases from J, the junction contained 7 bases not matched to a gene. Germline loops: CDR1 MGHDK, CDR2 SYGVNS. The CDR3 is 16 residues long. CDR3 nucleotide sequence: TGTGCCAGCAGTGAATCTCTACAGGGGCCGGGAAACACCATATATTTT. This codes for CASSESLQGPGNTIYF.

This clonotype came up a few times. The chain is built from TRBV2 and TRBJ2-2; D is ambiguous. There are 12 residues in the CDR3. Trimming removed 3 bases at V and 6 bases at J, with 5 bases between. The germline CDR1 and CDR2 sequences are SNHLY and FYNNEI. CDR3 region: CASSDLAGELFF. The CDR3 nucleotides are TGTGCCAGCAGTGATCTAGCCGGGGAGCTGTTTTTT. Full variable domain (outside the CDR3, taken from reference TRBV2 and TRBJ2-2): EPEVTQTPSHQVTQMGQEVILRCVPISNHLYFYWYRQILGQKVEFLVSFYNNEISEKSEIFDDQFSVERPDGSNFTLKIRSTKLEDSAMYFCASSDLAGELFFGEGSRLTVL.

The chain joins TRBV30 to TRBJ1-2; 8 bases are a match to TRBD1. CDR1 and CDR2 (germline): GTSNPN, SVGIG (reference sequence). V was pared by 0 bases and J by 5 bases, with 2 bases of the junction left unmatched. The CDR3 extends over 13 amino acids. The DNA for the CDR3 is TGTGCCTGGAGTGTTTGGACAGGGTATGGCTACACCTTC. This encodes CAWSVWTGYGYTF. Full variable domain (rest looked up from reference TRBV30 and TRBJ1-2): SQTIHQWPATLVQPVGSPLSLECTVEGTSNPNLYWYRQAAGRGLQLLFYSVGIGQISSEVPQNLSASRPQDRQFILSSKKLLLSDSGFYLCAWSVWTGYGYTFGSGTRLTVV.

This clonotype was counted many times. V gene TRBV24-1 combines with J gene TRBJ2-1; D unresolved. CDR1 and CDR2 from the germline V gene are KGHDR and SFDVKD. The CDR3 loop spans 16 amino acids. Trimming cost V 4 bases and J 0 bases, with 12 bases left between them. The CDR3 DNA sequence: TGTGCCACCAGTGACGGCAGAATTAGCTCCTACAATGAGCAGTTCTTC. Protein product: CATSDGRISSYNEQFF.

This clonotype was detected many times. The rearrangement joins TRBV24-1 to TRBJ2-2, with 7 positions matching TRBD1. The germline V gene encodes CDR1 KGHDR and CDR2 SFDVKD. The V and J ends lost 3 bases and 4 bases, in that order; junction bases with no gene match: 7. The CDR3 sequence is 16 residues long. In DNA, the CDR3 is TGTGCCACCAGTGATCTTACGACAGGGATCACCGGGGAGCTGTTTTTT. The encoded protein is CATSDLTTGITGELFF.

As to this clonotype: A read error is possible here, since a much larger clone lies one base away. This likely comes from a read error, as the CDR3 has no conserved phenylalanine or tryptophan at its end. V usage is TRBV7-3 and J usage is TRBJ2-2; maybe TRBD2 (6 bases). The CDR3 totals 14 residues. Trimming cost V 6 bases and J 4 bases, with 12 bases left between them. CDR1 is SGHTA, CDR2 FQGTGA, per germline. CDR3 in amino acids: CASRLRDSTGELFI. The CDR3 DNA follows: TGTGCCAGCAGACTACGGGACTCCACCGGGGAGCTGTTTATT.

The CDR3 protein is CASSGGDNEQFF. CDR3 nucleotide sequence: TGTGCCAGCAGTGGGGGAGACAATGAGCAGTTCTTC. The chain employs TRBV2 and TRBJ2-1, with D possibly being TRBD2 (5 bases). V lost 4 bases and J 5 bases, leaving 6 bases between the germline ends. The CDR3 is made up of 12 amino acids. Per germline, CDR1 SNHLY and CDR2 FYNNEI.

There are a few counts of this clonotype. The J gene is TRBJ2-2, the V gene TRBV18; D remains unclear. Trimming stripped 2 bases from V and 0 bases from J, with 10 bases between. The CDR3 runs to 16 residues. CDR1 and CDR2 (germline): KGHSH, LQKENI. CDR3 nucleotides: TGTGCCAGCTCACCATATGAAAGGGCGAACACCGGGGAGCTGTTTTTT. Translating gives CASSPYERANTGELFF. The full variable domain, completed using reference TRBV18 and TRBJ2-2, is NAGVMQNPRHLVRRRGQEARLRCSPMKGHSHVYWYRQLPEEGLKFMVYLQKENIIDESGMPKERFSAEFPKEGPSILRIQQVVRGDSAAYFCASSPYERANTGELFFGEGSRLTVL.

This clonotype was seen more than once but under ten times. The chain employs TRBV10-3 and TRBJ1-2; maybe TRBD1 (5 bases). The ends were cut back, 10 bases at V and 8 bases at J, with 17 bases in the middle. CDR3 length: 12 residues. CDR1 and CDR2 (germline): ENHRY, SYGVKD. This CDR3 reads CANGRVGEGYTF. DNA of the CDR3: TGTGCCAACGGCCGTGTGGGGGAAGGCTACACCTTC.

The sample holds many counts of this clonotype. The chain uses TRBV19 and TRBJ1-5; TRBD1 might be the D (5 bases). CDR3 length equals 15 residues. V was shortened by 1 base and J by 1 base, with 8 bases between the two germline ends. Germline V gene sequence: CDR1 LNHDA, CDR2 SQIVND (reference sequence). The CDR3 protein is CASSIGPGSNQPQHF. CDR3 nucleotides: TGTGCCAGTAGTATAGGTCCAGGGAGCAATCAGCCCCAGCATTTT.

To note about this clonotype: A much larger clone sits a single nucleotide away, making a read error possible. The chain combines TRBV12-3 or TRBV12-4 with TRBJ2-1; 8 bases align to TRBD2. The CDR3 runs to 15 residues. CDR3 amino acids: CASTALAGPLNEQLF. CDR3 nucleotide sequence: TGTGCCAGCACCGCTTTAGCGGGACCACTTAATGAGCAGCTCTTC.

This clonotype was detected ten times or more. The DNA of the CDR3 is TGTGCCAGCAGCGGAGCTGTCACCGGGGAGCTGTTTTTT. Its translation: CASSGAVTGELFF. The genes are TRBV6-2 or TRBV6-3 and TRBJ2-2; D is uncertain. This CDR3 has 13 residues. V lost 6 bases and J 4 bases, leaving 9 bases between the germline ends. Germline V lookup: CDR1 MNHEY, CDR2 SVGEGT.

The chain employs TRBV7-2 and TRBJ2-2, with D unresolved. The V and J ends lost 3 bases and 7 bases respectively, with 6 bases between them. The V gene's germline CDR1 is SGHTA and CDR2 FQGNSA. The CDR3 loop spans 12 amino acids. The CDR3: CASSFAGGELFF. The CDR3 DNA follows: TGTGCCAGCAGCTTCGCCGGCGGGGAGCTGTTTTTT.